This T cell receptor (beta chain) came from a study of tumor-infiltrating lymphocytes in primary liver carcinoma. About the research overall: Samples gave roughly 3.65 to 7.5 million productive TCRbeta reads, similar across tissue types.

The CDR3 has 13 residues. Germline loops: CDR1 MNHNY, CDR2 SVGAGI (reference sequence). After removal of 6 bases from V and 6 bases from J, the junction contained 4 bases not matched to a gene. Reverse transcription of about 500 ng total RNA with a constant-region primer produced TCR beta cDNA. The TCR beta library was amplified through three nested multiplex PCR rounds in a modified ARM-PCR procedure. Running around 9 cycles apiece, the first two PCR rounds relied on TRBV1-TRBV30 forward primers together with a C-beta reverse primer. TCRdb itself ran the multiplex PCR reads through MiXCR, one entry per CDR3 protein. The sample includes some 94,000 distinct CDR3 sequences, 55% to 70% of them seen just once. This clonotype was seen repeatedly, ten times or more. Joint extraction of RNA and DNA used 20-30 mg of bulk tissue that was unsorted. Patients had primary liver carcinoma treated by surgical resection. No treatment had been given to the patients, who were chronically infected with HBV. Each tumor had five separate regions sampled.

The chain couples TRBV6-6 to TRBJ1-5; 8 nucleotides agree with TRBD1. The source material was liver tumor tissue from sampling region 5. Subset in this sample: tumor region T5, tumor centre. The sequence was collected from a woman in her sixties with primary liver carcinoma and hepatitis B virus infection. Here the CDR3 reads CASSQDRVQPQHF. CDR3 bases: TGTGCCAGCAGCCAGGACAGGGTTCAGCCCCAGCATTTT.